This TCR beta chain was captured by sequencing in a study of breast tumors, draining lymph nodes, adjacent tissues (dated by TCRdb to 2016 to 2017). A note on the overall study: Breast cancer patients provided tumor, adjacent nontumor tissue and axillary lymph nodes, and the study compared the TCR beta repertoires across these three sources. The study aimed to assess the relationships and possible T-cell exchange between tumor, surrounding tissue and draining lymph node repertoires in human breast cancer. Summary of the overall study and its limitations: Tumor T-cell repertoires showed less diversity than lymph node repertoires and more diversity than nontumor tissue repertoires, and tumor T-cell repertoires showed preferential V and J gene usage. The conclusion that tumor T cells originate in lymph nodes was presented as consistent with a hypothesis rather than as directly demonstrated. Tumor and nontumor tissue repertoires were found to be significantly more similar in luminal-like than in basal-like breast cancer. A scenario in which most tumor T cells derive from the lymph node and then expand within tumor tissue was judged to be consistent with the data.

The lymph node samples were taken from the axillary draining lymph nodes of breast cancer patients. About this clonotype: This receptor's antigen is unknown. Per-base quality was not reported, and no clone a single base away is much larger than it.

Sequencing used an Illumina HiSeq 2000. TCR beta chain libraries were generated through multiplex PCR amplification. The amplified TCR beta chain products were analyzed by high-throughput sequencing. TCRdb reprocessing: public reads trimmed at Q25 with fastp, clones called with MiXCR, in-frame beta chains kept. Every entry covers one CDR3 protein and lists the most common genes and DNA from its rows. This sample is represented by around 230,000 distinct CDR3 sequences; about 32% of them were singletons. The ten most abundant clones make up 1.2% to 1.5% of the sample. The sequenced sample was axillary lymph node tissue. This TCR was sampled from a female donor with breast cancer. Some clones in this sample may be carry-over from other donors' samples.

The CDR3 corresponds to CASSQTQEGGSQPQYF. The sequenced DNA is TGTGCCAGCAGCCAAACTCAAGAGGGTGGCAGTCAGCCCCAGTATTTT. The V and J genes are TRBV7-2 and TRBJ1-5; a tentative D call is TRBD2 (5 bases match). The DNA end lines up better with TRBJ2-3; the J call may be wrong. Sequences SGHTA (CDR1) and FQGNSA (CDR2) are obtained from the germline V gene. The CDR3 runs 16 amino acids, cysteine and phenylalanine included. This entry keeps only the CDR3 DNA: 48 bases, framed from base 1.